Each of the 15 T cell receptor beta chains below was sequenced from the same sample in a study of cytomegalovirus exposure and HLA in healthy donors. The PCR contained 60 Vbeta and 13 Jbeta primers. TCRdb's table, derived via immunoSEQ multiplex PCR, lists solely in-frame clones and lacks some. The sample includes nearly 200,000 clones, more than 60% of them seen just once. Sequencing was carried out using PBMCs. All receptors derive from a young woman in good health and CMV-seropositive.

This clone was detected only a few times. The chain has TRBV27 and TRBJ1-3; the match to TRBD1 covers 7 bases. V was pared by 10 bases and J by 0 bases, with 6 bases of the junction left unmatched. CDR1 and CDR2 from the germline V gene are MNHEY and SMNVEV (reference sequence). The CDR3 covers 14 residues. The CDR3 reads CATQDRSSGNTIYF. CDR3 coding DNA: TGTGCCACCCAGGACAGGAGCTCTGGAAACACCATATATTTT.

This clone was picked up a small number of times. The rearrangement links TRBV19 to TRBJ2-3; D is undetermined. CDR1 and CDR2 (germline): LNHDA, SQIVND (reference sequence). The V and J ends lost 4 bases and 5 bases respectively, with 13 bases between them. The CDR3 length is 14 residues. CDR3 loop: CASSKQPERDTQYF. In nucleotides, the CDR3 is TGTGCCAGTAGTAAACAGCCGGAAAGAGATACGCAGTATTTT.

Worth noting for this clone: Mismatch with germline at one junction end may stem from a read error. The chain has TRBV7-7 and TRBJ2-5; 9 positions match TRBD2. The CDR3 spans 16 residues. Germline V gene lookup returns CDR1 SSHAT and CDR2 FNYEAQ (reference sequence). The CDR3 region is CASSLDGGGAGETQYF. In DNA form, the CDR3 reads TGTGCTAGCAGCTTAGACGGCGGGGGGGCCGGAGAGACCCAGTACTTC.

The chain joins TRBV7-9 to TRBJ2-1; 10 bases fit TRBD2. Germline CDR1 reads SEHNR; CDR2 reads FQNEAQ (reference sequence). The CDR3 is 15 amino acids. With 5 bases clipped from V and 4 bases from J, the junction kept 5 bases outside the gene matches. The CDR3 coding sequence is TGTGCCAGCAGCCACTTAGCGGGGGGATACAATGAGCAGTTCTTC. Translation gives CASSHLAGGYNEQFF.

V is TRBV18 and J is TRBJ2-3, with 8 bases fitting TRBD1. The CDR3 is made up of 15 amino acids. Trimming took 4 bases from V and 3 from J; bases not matched to a gene: 6. Per germline, CDR1 KGHSH and CDR2 LQKENI. This chain's CDR3 is CASSQDRELTDTQYF. The CDR3 DNA sequence: TGTGCCAGCTCACAGGACAGGGAGTTGACAGATACGCAGTATTTT.

CDR3 bases: TGTGCCACCAGCAGAGATCGCACAGACAATGAGCAGTTCTTC. This sequence encodes CATSRDRTDNEQFF. V gene TRBV15 combines with J gene TRBJ2-1; D not certain. The V end was cut by 0 bases, the J end by 5 bases, with 8 bases between. The V gene's germline CDR1 is LNHNV and CDR2 YYDKDF (reference sequence). The CDR3 has 14 residues.

The CDR3 is CASSSPGQTKNIQYF. The CDR3 region has the DNA TGTGCCAGCAGCTCCCCAGGGCAAACCAAAAACATTCAGTACTTC. The V and J genes are TRBV5-4 and TRBJ2-4; possible D gene TRBD1, 5 bases. With 3 bases removed from V and 2 bases from J, the gap between germline ends came to 12 bases. The CDR3 sequence is 15 residues long. In germline, CDR1 is SGHNT, CDR2 YYREEE (reference sequence).

This rearrangement joins TRBV10-3 to TRBJ2-1; 13 bases fit TRBD2. Germline CDR1 reads ENHRY; CDR2 reads SYGVKD. V shed 6 bases, J shed 10 bases, and the junction held 9 bases outside the gene matches. The CDR3 spans 15 residues. The CDR3 sequence is CAIRAGLAGEGEQFF. The CDR3 nucleotides read TGTGCCATCAGGGCAGGACTAGCGGGAGAGGGGGAGCAGTTCTTC.

The rearrangement uses TRBV5-8 and TRBJ1-4; TRBD1 is a possible D gene (6 bases). The CDR3 has 15 amino acids. CDR1 is SGHTS and CDR2 is YDEGEE in the germline V gene. V dropped 6 bases and J dropped 5 bases, with 17 bases sitting between them. The CDR3 bases are TGTGCCAGCACCGACACGGACAGAGTAAATGAAAAACTGTTTTTT. The encoded protein is CASTDTDRVNEKLFF. Based on the CDR3 plus reference TRBV5-8 and TRBJ1-4, the full variable domain is EAGVTQSPTHLIKTRGQQATLRCSPISGHTSVYWYQQALGLGLQFLLWYDEGEERNRGNFPPRFSGRQFPNYSSELNVNALELEDSALYLCASTDTDRVNEKLFFGSGTQLSVL.

The chain uses TRBV7-9 and TRBJ1-5, with TRBD1 identical over 7 bases. Germline trimming cut 0 bases from V and 0 bases from J; bases unmatched to any gene: 5. CDR3 length equals 17 residues. Per the germline V gene, CDR1 is SEHNR and CDR2 is FQNEAQ (reference sequence). The CDR3 nucleotides are TGTGCCAGCAGCTTAGCTTGGGGGACAGATAGCAATCAGCCCCAGCATTTT. Protein sequence: CASSLAWGTDSNQPQHF.

The chain employs TRBV9 and TRBJ1-2; D is perhaps TRBD1 (6 bases). CDR3 length: 16 residues. Looked up from germline, CDR1 is SGDLS and CDR2 is YYNGEE. Trimming removed 0 bases from V and 8 bases from J, with 20 bases in between. This CDR3 reads CASSVDFRGDRMGYTF. CDR3 bases: TGTGCCAGCAGCGTAGACTTCAGGGGCGATAGGATGGGCTACACCTTC.

This clone showed up just a few times. J is TRBJ1-6 and V is TRBV4-2; TRBD1 agrees at 7 bases. This CDR3 spans 19 amino acids. Per germline, CDR1 LGHNA and CDR2 YNFKEQ. V trimming: 0 bases; J trimming: 3 bases; junction bases outside the gene matches: 11. CDR3 bases: TGTGCCAGCAGCCAAGATTTCCGGGGTGCAGGGGGCTATAATTCACCCCTCCACTTT. This translates into CASSQDFRGAGGYNSPLHF.

This clone was seen just once. The chain couples TRBV27 to TRBJ1-6; 8 positions match TRBD1. The V gene's germline CDR1 is MNHEY and CDR2 SMNVEV (reference sequence). The CDR3 totals 16 residues. The V segment lost 5 bases and the J segment 1 base; nucleotides outside the gene matches: 4. This CDR3 is CASSTRQGSYNSPLHF. In nucleotides, the CDR3 is TGTGCCAGCAGTACCCGACAGGGGTCCTATAATTCACCCCTCCACTTT.

The chain is built from TRBV19 and TRBJ1-2, with 9 bases lining up with TRBD1. V lost 8 bases to trimming and J lost 7 bases; unmatched junction nucleotides: 8. The CDR3 is made up of 13 amino acids. CDR1 and CDR2 from the germline V gene are LNHDA and SQIVND (reference sequence). CDR3 in DNA: TGTGCCAGTCACCGGACAGGGGAGATTGGCTACACCTTC. This translates into CASHRTGEIGYTF.

This clone was seen a handful of times. V and J are TRBV27 and TRBJ2-3; 11 nucleotides match TRBD2. The V gene's germline CDR1 is MNHEY and CDR2 SMNVEV (reference sequence). The CDR3 is 16 residues long. V gave up 4 bases and J gave up 6 bases; unmatched junction bases: 9. The DNA of the CDR3 is TGTGCCAGCAGTTCCGGGACTAGCGGATCTATGGATACGCAGTATTTT. It encodes CASSSGTSGSMDTQYF.